A selection of T cell receptor beta chains follows, all from one sample in a study of blood T cell repertoires in COVID-19. The repertoire was sequenced with immunoSEQ multiplex PCR; TCRdb's copy has only in-frame clones and lacks some. The sample carries 200,000 to 250,000 clones, approximately 88% recorded once. Material for sequencing was peripheral blood. The source is a young woman with COVID-19, enrolled during active disease. Both conserved end residues are part of each CDR3. The order of the fields is J gene, V gene, D gene, CDR3 length, clone size, CDR3 protein, CDR3 DNA. D genes are given only for firm matches. A clone size is listed for some rows: how often the clone was seen (once, few, many), or a class if it is expanded.

TRBJ1-4 TRBV15 TRBD1 16 - CATSRGGTGEDEKLFF TGTGCCACCAGCAGAGGAGGGACAGGGGAGGATGAAAAACTGTTTTTT
TRBJ2-3 TRBV19 TRBD2 17 - CASSIAGTSAGTDTQYF TGTGCCAGTAGTATCGCCGGGACTAGCGCTGGCACAGATACGCAGTATTTT
TRBJ1-4 TRBV7-9 TRBD1 19 - CASSLALGQGIATNEKLFF TGTGCCAGCAGCTTAGCGCTTGGACAGGGGATTGCAACTAATGAAAAACTGTTTTTT
TRBJ1-3 TRBV19 - 16 - CASSGREDTSGNTIYF TGTGCCAGTAGTGGTCGTGAGGACACCTCTGGAAACACCATATATTTT
TRBJ2-1 TRBV5-1 TRBD2 15 - CASSPGLAVYNEQFF TGCGCCAGCAGCCCGGGACTAGCGGTGTACAATGAGCAGTTCTTC
TRBJ1-3 TRBV7-2 TRBD1 16 - CASSPFPGTGGNTIYF TGTGCCAGCAGCCCATTCCCGGGGACAGGGGGAAACACCATATATTTT
TRBJ2-3 TRBV6-5 TRBD1 13 - CASRPGQADTQYF TGTGCCAGCAGACCGGGACAGGCAGATACGCAGTATTTT
TRBJ1-6 TRBV19 TRBD1 14 - CASLTGDHNSPLHF TGTGCCAGTTTGACAGGGGACCATAATTCACCCCTCCACTTT
TRBJ1-2 TRBV23-1 - 12 - CASSQSPSGYTF TGCGCCAGCAGTCAATCCCCGAGTGGCTACACCTTC
TRBJ1-6 TRBV27 - 15 once CASSQRQGTNSPLHF TGTGCCAGCAGCCAACGTCAGGGGACGAATTCACCCCTCCACTTT
TRBJ1-5 TRBV6-7 - 14 - CASSTLGRSQPQHF TGTGCCAGCAGTACACTTGGGAGAAGTCAGCCCCAGCATTTT
TRBJ1-2 TRBV7-2 TRBD1 17 - CASSLAGRTGGKNGYTF TGTGCCAGCAGCTTAGCAGGCCGCACAGGGGGTAAAAATGGCTACACCTTC
TRBJ2-7 TRBV29-1 TRBD1 14 - CSAVGQGLSYEQYF TGCAGCGCCGTGGGACAGGGACTTTCCTACGAGCAGTACTTC
TRBJ2-3 TRBV19 TRBD1 16 - CASSIPDRISTDTQYF TGTGCCAGTAGTATCCCGGACAGGATAAGCACGGATACGCAGTATTTT
TRBJ2-1 TRBV9 TRBD2 15 - CASSPGGGAYNEQFF TGTGCCAGCAGCCCTGGGGGAGGGGCCTACAATGAGCAGTTCTTC
TRBJ2-1 TRBV14 TRBD1 18 - CASSKIASWDSVYNEQFF TGTGCCAGCAGCAAGATTGCGAGTTGGGACAGTGTCTACAATGAGCAGTTCTTC
TRBJ2-3 TRBV5-1 - 15 once CASSLVGGLTDTQYF TGCGCCAGCAGCTTGGTAGGGGGTCTCACAGATACGCAGTATTTT
TRBJ2-1 TRBV5-1 - 14 once CASSLVGLGNEQFF TGCGCCAGCAGCTTGGTGGGGCTGGGGAATGAGCAGTTCTTC
TRBJ2-1 TRBV13 - 16 once CASSSRRRGNLGEQFF TGTGCCAGCAGCTCCCGCCGGCGAGGGAATTTGGGTGAGCAGTTCTTC
TRBJ1-1 TRBV5-1 - 17 - CASSLAGRGAGKNEAFF TGCGCCAGCAGCTTGGCAGGGAGGGGGGCTGGAAAAAATGAAGCTTTCTTT
TRBJ2-1 TRBV27 TRBD2 15 - CASSNAGGPPNEQFF TGTGCCAGCAGCAACGCGGGGGGGCCCCCCAATGAGCAGTTCTTC
TRBJ2-3 TRBV28 TRBD1 15 - CASSWTGGRTDTQYF TGTGCCAGCAGTTGGACAGGGGGTCGCACAGATACGCAGTATTTT
TRBJ1-2 TRBV3-1/TRBV3-2 - 12 - CASSQARDGYTF TGTGCCAGCAGCCAAGCCAGGGATGGCTACACCTTC
TRBJ2-3 TRBV29-1 - 13 - CSVEMEATDTQYF TGCAGCGTTGAAATGGAGGCCACAGATACGCAGTATTTT
TRBJ1-6 TRBV6-1 TRBD1 15 - CASRPPGQDSSPLHF TGTGCCAGCAGGCCACCGGGACAGGATTCTTCACCCCTCCACTTT